The rows below give T cell receptor beta chains drawn from one sample of a study. TCRdb itself ran the 5' RACE reads through MiXCR, one entry per CDR3 protein. The table includes 50,000 to 75,000 distinct CDR3 sequences, 22% detected once. Input material: memory CD4+ T cells sorted from a lymph node. Source of these receptors: a female donor with breast cancer. CDR3s include the opening cysteine and the closing phenylalanine or tryptophan. The D gene is left open where the match is weak. Not every row has a clone size; where given, it reads once, few, many or a size class.

v_call: TRBV6-1; d_call: -; j_call: TRBJ1-2; clone_size: -; cdr3_aa: CASSEPESYGYTF; cdr3_nt: TGTGCCAGCAGTGAGCCAGAATCCTATGGCTACACCTTC
v_call: TRBV5-1; d_call: -; j_call: TRBJ1-3; clone_size: many; cdr3_aa: CASSYDRPHSGNTIYF; cdr3_nt: TGCGCCAGCAGCTACGACAGACCACACTCTGGAAACACCATATATTTT
v_call: TRBV7-3; d_call: TRBD1; j_call: TRBJ1-1; clone_size: once; cdr3_aa: CASSFGADRAAFF; cdr3_nt: TGTGCCAGCAGCTTTGGGGCGGACAGGGCTGCTTTCTTT
v_call: TRBV5-1; d_call: -; j_call: TRBJ2-3; clone_size: many; cdr3_aa: CASSQVQGRTDTQYF; cdr3_nt: TGCGCCAGCAGCCAAGTCCAAGGACGCACAGATACGCAGTATTTT
v_call: TRBV7-2; d_call: -; j_call: TRBJ2-2; clone_size: few; cdr3_aa: CASSLAGVSGTGELFF; cdr3_nt: TGTGCCAGCAGCTTAGCAGGGGTTTCGGGCACCGGGGAGCTGTTTTTT
v_call: TRBV6-5; d_call: -; j_call: TRBJ1-5; clone_size: many; cdr3_aa: CASSYSRSQPQHF; cdr3_nt: TGTGCCAGCAGTTACTCGAGAAGTCAGCCCCAGCATTTT
v_call: TRBV12-3/TRBV12-4; d_call: TRBD1; j_call: TRBJ2-7; clone_size: many; cdr3_aa: CASSGGTGFVQQYF; cdr3_nt: TGTGCCAGCAGTGGCGGGACAGGGTTTGTTCAGCAGTACTTC
v_call: TRBV7-7; d_call: TRBD2; j_call: TRBJ2-5; clone_size: -; cdr3_aa: CASSLGSLAGARETQYF; cdr3_nt: TGTGCTAGCAGCTTAGGGTCTCTAGCGGGAGCGAGGGAGACCCAGTACTTC
v_call: TRBV7-2; d_call: -; j_call: TRBJ2-3; clone_size: few; cdr3_aa: CASSLRRDTQYF; cdr3_nt: TGTGCCAGCAGCTTACGAAGGGATACGCAGTATTTT
v_call: TRBV7-2; d_call: -; j_call: TRBJ2-7; clone_size: -; cdr3_aa: CASSPYWGINEQYF; cdr3_nt: TGTGCCAGCAGCCCCTATTGGGGGATCAACGAGCAGTACTTC
v_call: TRBV20-1; d_call: TRBD1; j_call: TRBJ2-7; clone_size: few; cdr3_aa: CSARITGAGEQYF; cdr3_nt: TGCAGTGCTAGAATTACAGGGGCGGGCGAGCAGTACTTC
v_call: TRBV6-1; d_call: TRBD2; j_call: TRBJ2-6; clone_size: many; cdr3_aa: CASSEAGRAGANVLTF; cdr3_nt: TGTGCCAGCAGTGAAGCCGGGAGGGCCGGGGCCAACGTCCTGACTTTC